This TCR beta chain was recorded in a study of blood T cell repertoires in COVID-19. Across the study: COVID-19 samples, acute and convalescent, were from the United States, Italy and Spain.

Using immunoSEQ multiplex PCR, the repertoire was profiled, and TCRdb retains in-frame clones only, with some absent. The top ten clones hold 6.4% of a sample with under 50,000 clones, 75% to 95% of them seen once. Germline loops: CDR1 MNHEY, CDR2 SVGEGT. Trimming removed 5 bases at V and 0 bases at J, with 14 bases between. The CDR3 sequence is 16 residues long. The chain links TRBV6-2 or TRBV6-3 to TRBJ2-1; D gene unclear. The TCR comes from a man between 65 and 85 years old with active COVID-19. Sequences were obtained from peripheral blood. CDR3 amino acids: CASSPARVRSYNEQFF. CDR3 bases: TGTGCCAGCAGTCCCGCTCGGGTTCGCTCCTACAATGAGCAGTTCTTC.